This is a list of T cell receptor beta chains from one sample in a study of blood T cell dynamics during melanoma immunotherapy. Libraries were prepared by immunoSEQ multiplex PCR; TCRdb keeps only in-frame clonotypes and omits some of them. Of 25,000 to 35,000 clones listed, around 80% are singletons. The starting material was blood, obtained from a patient treated with checkpoint blockade. The origin of the receptors is a human donor with melanoma. Both conserved end residues are part of each CDR3. D genes are given only for firm matches. Clone size is given for some rows only: seen once, a few or many times, or a class if the clone is expanded.

j_call clone_size v_call d_call cdr3_nt cdr3_aa
TRBJ2-1 . TRBV2 TRBD1 TGTGCCAGCAGTGGGACAGGGGTCAATGAGCAGTTCTTC CASSGTGVNEQFF
TRBJ2-7 once TRBV9 TRBD2 TGTGCCAGCAGCGTTCCCCAGCGGGGGGGCGAGCAGTACTTC CASSVPQRGGEQYF
TRBJ1-3 . TRBV5-5 . TGTGCCAGCAGCTCCGGACAGCTCTCTGGAAACACCATATATTTT CASSSGQLSGNTIYF
TRBJ1-5 . TRBV6-1 . TGTGCCAGCAGTGTCGCGACAGCTTATAATCAGCCCCAGCATTTT CASSVATAYNQPQHF
TRBJ1-3 . TRBV7-2 . TGTGCCAGCTCACCGTGGAGGAGCTCTGGAAACACCATATATTTT CASSPWRSSGNTIYF
TRBJ1-1 . TRBV5-1 . TGCGCCAGCAGCCCTACTGGATATAACACTGAAGCTTTCTTT CASSPTGYNTEAFF
TRBJ2-2 . TRBV6-5 . TGTGCCAGCAGTCCAAGTAACGCGAACACCGGGGAGCTGTTTTTT CASSPSNANTGELFF
TRBJ2-1 . TRBV28 . TGTGCCAGCAGTTTTATGGGGTTTGATGAGCAGTTCTTC CASSFMGFDEQFF
TRBJ1-1 . TRBV28 . TGTGCCAGCAGCCAAATGAACACTGAAGCTTTCTTT CASSQMNTEAFF
TRBJ1-1 . TRBV11-2 . TGTGCCAGCAACCCGAGGGGGGGAATGAACACTGAAGCTTTCTTT CASNPRGGMNTEAFF
TRBJ2-7 . TRBV14 . TGTGCCAGCAGCCCCTTCCCAGGAGAGCAGTACTTC CASSPFPGEQYF